A single sample gave rise to the 14 T cell receptor beta chains below, sequenced in a study of OX40 agonist ivuxolimab in advanced cancers. Sequencing used immunoSEQ multiplex PCR; TCRdb keeps in-frame clones, though not all of them. The table lists roughly 90,000 clones, just over 90% of them singletons. The sample consisted of CD4+ or CD8+ T cells sorted from blood, taken in a trial of the OX40 agonist ivuxolimab. All receptors come from an adult with an advanced solid tumor such as melanoma, head and neck, liver or kidney cancer.

V is TRBV10-3 and J is TRBJ1-1; 9 bases are a match to TRBD1. The germline gives CDR1 ENHRY, CDR2 SYGVKD. The CDR3 has 17 residues. V was clipped by 5 bases and J by 3 bases; unmatched bases: 13. In DNA, the CDR3 is TGTGCCATCAGTAACCGCCCACAGGGGGCGGCGGACACTGAAGCTTTCTTT. This translates into CAISNRPQGAADTEAFF.

V is TRBV4-3 and J is TRBJ1-1; 7 nucleotides match TRBD1. The germline V gene has CDR1 LGHNA and CDR2 YSLEER. Germline trimming cut 4 bases from V and 3 bases from J; bases unmatched to any gene: 2. The CDR3 loop spans 13 amino acids. The CDR3 reads CASSPDRDTEAFF. The CDR3 DNA is TGCGCCAGCAGCCCCGACAGGGACACTGAAGCTTTCTTT.

The V call is TRBV5-4, the J call TRBJ2-1, with 10 bases identical to TRBD2. This CDR3 spans 15 amino acids. Losses at the gene ends were 1 base for V and 7 bases for J; bases not matched to a gene: 5. The germline gives CDR1 SGHNT, CDR2 YYREEE (reference sequence). CDR3 region: CASSLILAGANEQFF. CDR3 nucleotides: TGTGCCAGCAGCTTGATCCTAGCGGGAGCTAATGAGCAGTTCTTC.

The chain couples TRBV10-1 to TRBJ2-1, with 11 bases fitting TRBD2. Trimming at V came to 3 bases and at J to 0 bases, leaving 7 bases not matched to a gene. The germline V gene has CDR1 WNHNN and CDR2 SYGVQD (reference sequence). The CDR3 is 18 amino acids. CDR3 sequence (DNA): TGCGCCAGCAGTGAAGTTTATGGGACTAGCGGCTCCTACAATGAGCAGTTCTTC. This encodes CASSEVYGTSGSYNEQFF.

The CDR3 DNA reads TGTGCCAGCAGCTTAACAGGGACCTCCTACAATGAGCAGTTCTTC. It yields the protein CASSLTGTSYNEQFF. The chain employs TRBV5-5 and TRBJ2-1; D possibly corresponds to TRBD1 (6 bases). This CDR3 region has 15 residues. Between the trimmed V and J ends, which lost 2 bases and 0 bases, there was a span of 9 bases. Germline-derived CDR1 and CDR2 are SGHKS and YYEKEE (reference sequence).

The rearrangement uses TRBV9 and TRBJ2-3; TRBD1 might be the D (6 bases). Germline CDR1 SGDLS, CDR2 YYNGEE. Between the trimmed V and J ends, which lost 4 bases and 0 bases, there was a span of 18 bases. This CDR3 has 17 amino acids. The CDR3 DNA follows: TGTGCCAGCAGCAAACAGGGATCTAGCCGGAGCACAGATACGCAGTATTTT. Translating gives CASSKQGSSRSTDTQYF. Complete variable domain (other parts from reference TRBV9 and TRBJ2-3): DSGVTQTPKHLITATGQRVTLRCSPRSGDLSVYWYQQSLDQGLQFLIQYYNGEERAKGNILERFSAQQFPDLHSELNLSSLELGDSALYFCASSKQGSSRSTDTQYFGPGTRLTVL.

The chain is built from TRBV7-7 and TRBJ1-3; 8 bases align to TRBD1. The CDR3 consists of 16 residues. V shed 1 base and J 0 bases; nucleotides not matched to a gene: 2. The germline gives CDR1 SSHAT, CDR2 FNYEAQ (reference sequence). CDR3 protein: CASSLGQGLSGNTIYF. As DNA, the CDR3 is TGTGCCAGCAGCTTAGGACAGGGGCTCTCTGGAAACACCATATATTTT.

This chain uses TRBV6-6 with TRBJ2-7; TRBD2 matches at 10 bases. Germline V lookup: CDR1 MNHNY, CDR2 SVGAGI (reference sequence). V trimming: 6 bases; J trimming: 2 bases; junction bases outside the gene matches: 4. The CDR3 extends over 14 amino acids. The chain's CDR3 is CASSQSGRAYEQYF. For the CDR3, the DNA is TGTGCCAGCAGCCAGAGCGGGAGGGCCTACGAGCAGTACTTC.

The CDR3 loop reads CASSPSGLAGRSSYNEQFF. CDR3 bases: TGTGCCAGCAGCCCCTCGGGACTAGCGGGACGCAGCTCCTACAATGAGCAGTTCTTC. The V call is TRBV14, the J call TRBJ2-1; 13 nucleotides agree with TRBD2. Germline CDR1 reads SGHDN; CDR2 reads FVKESK. With 4 bases clipped from V and 0 bases from J, the junction kept 9 bases outside the gene matches. The CDR3 sequence is 19 residues long. Based on the CDR3 plus reference TRBV14 and TRBJ2-1, the full variable domain is EAGVTQFPSHSVIEKGQTVTLRCDPISGHDNLYWYRRVMGKEIKFLLHFVKESKQDESGMPNNRFLAERTGGTYSTLKVQPAELEDSGVYFCASSPSGLAGRSSYNEQFFGPGTRLTVL.

The chain has TRBV16 and TRBJ1-2; D uncertain. Trimming took 2 bases from V and 3 from J, leaving 7 bases between them. Per the germline V gene, CDR1 is KGHSY and CDR2 is FQNENV. CDR3 length: 13 residues. CDR3 amino acids: CASSQPGYYGYTF. The CDR3 DNA follows: TGTGCCAGCAGCCAACCAGGATACTATGGCTACACCTTC.

J is TRBJ1-5 and V is TRBV29-1; D is undetermined. The CDR3 has 13 residues. Germline values: CDR1 SQVTM, CDR2 ANQGSEA. V lost 4 bases, J lost 0 bases, and 7 bases lay in between. This chain's CDR3 is CSVAEYSNQPQHF. The CDR3 DNA reads as TGCAGCGTTGCAGAGTATAGCAATCAGCCCCAGCATTTT.

J is TRBJ1-5 and V is TRBV6-1; D might be TRBD1 (5 bases). CDR3 length: 15 residues. V lost 8 bases and J lost 5, with 19 bases in between. CDR1 is MNHNS, CDR2 SASEGT, per germline. Written as DNA, the CDR3 is TGTGCCAGCGTTCCCCGAAGAGGGGCGCATCAGCCCCAGCATTTT. Translated, it gives CASVPRRGAHQPQHF.

This clone has just a few counts. The V call is TRBV7-2, the J call TRBJ2-4; 8 bases map to TRBD2. The CDR3 is made up of 16 amino acids. V lost 5 bases to trimming and J lost 7 bases; unmatched junction nucleotides: 13. CDR1 and CDR2 from the germline V gene are SGHTA and FQGNSA. CDR3 sequence (DNA): TGTGCCAGCAGCCGGGGGGGGTCGCTCTTCGGGAACATTCAGTACTTC. Protein product: CASSRGGSLFGNIQYF.

The chain uses TRBV11-1 and TRBJ2-7; a weak D match, TRBD1 (5 bases). Germline values: CDR1 SGHAT, CDR2 FQDESV (reference sequence). Trimming took off 3 bases at V and 1 base at J, with 13 bases between the two ends. This CDR3 contains 15 residues. The CDR3 nucleotides read TGTGCCAGCAGCTTCAGGGCCCACCCTTCCTACGAGCAGTACTTC. It encodes CASSFRAHPSYEQYF.